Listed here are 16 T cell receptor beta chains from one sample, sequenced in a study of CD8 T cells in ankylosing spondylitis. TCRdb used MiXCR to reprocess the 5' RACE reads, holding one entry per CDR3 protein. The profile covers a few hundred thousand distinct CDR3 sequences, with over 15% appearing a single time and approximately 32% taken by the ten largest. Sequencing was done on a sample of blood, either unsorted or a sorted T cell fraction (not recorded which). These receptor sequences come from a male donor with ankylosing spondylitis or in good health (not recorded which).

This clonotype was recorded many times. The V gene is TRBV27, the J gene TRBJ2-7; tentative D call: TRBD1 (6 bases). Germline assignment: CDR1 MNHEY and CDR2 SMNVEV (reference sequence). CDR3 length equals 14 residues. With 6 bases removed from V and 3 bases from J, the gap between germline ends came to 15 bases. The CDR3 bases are TGTGCCAGCAGCCTTTCAGGGGCCATCTACGAGCAGTACTTC. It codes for CASSLSGAIYEQYF.

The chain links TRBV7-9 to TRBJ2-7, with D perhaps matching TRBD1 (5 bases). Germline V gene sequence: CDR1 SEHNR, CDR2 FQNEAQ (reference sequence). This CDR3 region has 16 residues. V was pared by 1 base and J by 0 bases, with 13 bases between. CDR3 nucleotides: TGTGCCAGCAGCTTAGTTGGGGCCCACCTCTCCTACGAGCAGTACTTC. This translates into CASSLVGAHLSYEQYF.

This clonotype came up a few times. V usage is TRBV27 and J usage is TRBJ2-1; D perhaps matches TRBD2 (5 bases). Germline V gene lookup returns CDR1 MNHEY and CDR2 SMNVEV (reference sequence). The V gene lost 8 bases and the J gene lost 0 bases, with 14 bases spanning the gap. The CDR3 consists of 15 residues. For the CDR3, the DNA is TGTGCCAGCCGTAACGGGGATAGCTCCTACAATGAGCAGTTCTTC. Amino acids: CASRNGDSSYNEQFF.

Here the CDR3 DNA reads TGTGCCACCAGCAGAGAGGGATGGGGACAGACCCAGTACTTC. This encodes CATSREGWGQTQYF. The chain has TRBV15 and TRBJ2-5, with D perhaps matching TRBD1 or TRBD2 (5 bases each). CDR1 and CDR2 (germline): LNHNV, YYDKDF (reference sequence). The CDR3 spans 14 residues. Trimming pared 0 bases from V and 6 bases from J, leaving 11 bases between.

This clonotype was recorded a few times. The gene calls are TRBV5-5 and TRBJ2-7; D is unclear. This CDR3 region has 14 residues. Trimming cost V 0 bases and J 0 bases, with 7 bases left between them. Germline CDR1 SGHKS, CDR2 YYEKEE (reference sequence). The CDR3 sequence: CASSLVEFSYEQYF. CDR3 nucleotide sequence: TGTGCCAGCAGCTTGGTAGAGTTCTCCTACGAGCAGTACTTC.

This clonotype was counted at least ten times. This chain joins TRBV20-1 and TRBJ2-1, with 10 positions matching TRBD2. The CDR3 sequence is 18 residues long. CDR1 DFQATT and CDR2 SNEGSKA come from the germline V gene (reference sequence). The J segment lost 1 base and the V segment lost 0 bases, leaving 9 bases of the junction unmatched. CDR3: CSARDDSASGRSYNEQFF. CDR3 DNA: TGCAGTGCTAGAGATGATAGTGCTAGCGGGAGATCCTACAATGAGCAGTTCTTC.

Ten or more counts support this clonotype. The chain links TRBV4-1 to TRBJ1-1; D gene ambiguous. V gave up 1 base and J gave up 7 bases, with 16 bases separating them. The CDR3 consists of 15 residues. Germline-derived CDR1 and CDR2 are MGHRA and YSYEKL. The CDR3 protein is CASSQGKAAGDEAFF. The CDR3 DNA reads TGCGCCAGCAGCCAAGGGAAGGCAGCCGGAGATGAAGCTTTCTTT.

CDR3 sequence (DNA): TGCAGTGCTAGCCACAGGGGGGGCTACGAGCAGTACTTC. It encodes CSASHRGGYEQYF. This sequence joins TRBV20-1 and TRBJ2-7; possible D gene TRBD1, 8 bases. V dropped 3 bases and J dropped 3 bases, with 12 bases sitting between them. The CDR3 runs 13 residues. CDR1 is DFQATT, CDR2 SNEGSKA, per germline (reference sequence).

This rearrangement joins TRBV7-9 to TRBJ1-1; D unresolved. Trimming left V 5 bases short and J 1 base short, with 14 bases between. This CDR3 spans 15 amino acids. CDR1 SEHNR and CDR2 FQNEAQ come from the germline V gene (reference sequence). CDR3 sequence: CASSTPRPANTEAFF. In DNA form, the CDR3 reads TGTGCCAGCAGCACCCCAAGGCCAGCGAACACTGAAGCTTTCTTT.

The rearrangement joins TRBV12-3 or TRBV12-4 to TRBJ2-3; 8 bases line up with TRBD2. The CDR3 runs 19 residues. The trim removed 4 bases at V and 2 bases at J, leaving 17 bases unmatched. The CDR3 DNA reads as TGTGCCAGCAGTTCAACTCCTTCCTTTGCGGGGGGAGACACAGATACGCAGTATTTT. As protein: CASSSTPSFAGGDTDTQYF.

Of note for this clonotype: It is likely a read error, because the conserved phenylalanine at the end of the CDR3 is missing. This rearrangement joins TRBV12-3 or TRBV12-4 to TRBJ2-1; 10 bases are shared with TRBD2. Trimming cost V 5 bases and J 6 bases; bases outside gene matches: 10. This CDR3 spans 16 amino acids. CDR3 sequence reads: CASSREAGGPGNEQFL. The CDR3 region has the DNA TGTGCCAGCAGTAGGGAAGCGGGAGGGCCCGGCAATGAGCAGTTCCTC.

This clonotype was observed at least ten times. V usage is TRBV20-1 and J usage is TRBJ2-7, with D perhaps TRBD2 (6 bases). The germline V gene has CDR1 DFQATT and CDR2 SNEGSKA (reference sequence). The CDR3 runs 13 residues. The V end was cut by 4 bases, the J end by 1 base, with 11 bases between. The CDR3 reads CSATRDFSYEQYF. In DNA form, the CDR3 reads TGCAGTGCTACCCGGGACTTTTCCTACGAGCAGTACTTC.

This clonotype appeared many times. The CDR3 region has the DNA TGCGCCAGCAGCCCCCAGGTTCGGGAGATGAACACCGGGGAGCTGTTTTTT. Translated: CASSPQVREMNTGELFF. V gene TRBV4-3 combines with J gene TRBJ2-2; a weak D match, TRBD2 (6 bases). The CDR3 extends over 17 amino acids. V was clipped by 4 bases and J by 1 base, with 16 bases between them. The V gene's germline CDR1 is LGHNA and CDR2 YSLEER.

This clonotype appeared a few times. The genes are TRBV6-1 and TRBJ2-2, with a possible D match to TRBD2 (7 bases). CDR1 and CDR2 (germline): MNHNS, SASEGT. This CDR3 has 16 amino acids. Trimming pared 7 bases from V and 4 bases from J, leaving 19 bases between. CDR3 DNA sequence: TGTGCCAGCATCCCTCCGGGGGGACAAGGCACCGGGGAGCTGTTTTTT. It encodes CASIPPGGQGTGELFF.

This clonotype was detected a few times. The CDR3 here is CASSARTGAEAETQYF. Written as DNA, the CDR3 is TGTGCCAGCAGCGCACGAACGGGGGCCGAGGCAGAGACCCAGTACTTC. The chain recombines TRBV9 with TRBJ2-5; tentatively, D is TRBD1 or TRBD2 (6 bases each). Trimming pared 3 bases from V and 4 bases from J, leaving 19 bases between. CDR3 length equals 16 residues. Looked up from germline, CDR1 is SGDLS and CDR2 is YYNGEE.

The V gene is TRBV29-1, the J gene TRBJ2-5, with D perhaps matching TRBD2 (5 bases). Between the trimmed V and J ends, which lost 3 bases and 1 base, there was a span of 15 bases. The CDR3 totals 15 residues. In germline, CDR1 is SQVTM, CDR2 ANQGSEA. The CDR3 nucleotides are TGCAGCGTTGAGGAGGAAGCAGAAATCCAAGAGACCCAGTACTTC. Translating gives CSVEEEAEIQETQYF.